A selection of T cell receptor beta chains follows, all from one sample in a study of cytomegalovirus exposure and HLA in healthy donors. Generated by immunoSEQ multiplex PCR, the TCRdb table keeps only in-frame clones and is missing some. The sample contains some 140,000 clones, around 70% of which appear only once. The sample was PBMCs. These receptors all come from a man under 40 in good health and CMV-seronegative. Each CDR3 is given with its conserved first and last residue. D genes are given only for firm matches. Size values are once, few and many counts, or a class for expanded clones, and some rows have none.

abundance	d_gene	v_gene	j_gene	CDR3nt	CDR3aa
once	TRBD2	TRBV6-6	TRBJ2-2	TGTGCCAGCCGTCGGGAGGGCGGGGAGCTGTTTTTT	CASRREGGELFF
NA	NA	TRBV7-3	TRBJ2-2	TGTGCCAGCAGCTTAACCTCTGGGGGGTACACCGGGGAGCTGTTTTTT	CASSLTSGGYTGELFF
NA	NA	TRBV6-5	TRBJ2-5	TGTGCCAGCAGGTCCATCGGGGGAGGCCAAGAGACCCAGTACTTC	CASRSIGGGQETQYF
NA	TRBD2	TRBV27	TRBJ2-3	TGTGCCAGCAGTTTGATCAGCGGGATTGGCACAGATACGCAGTATTTT	CASSLISGIGTDTQYF
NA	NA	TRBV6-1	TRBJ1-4	TGTGCCAGCAGTGAAGGGGGGACTTCTATTGCAACTAATGAAAAACTGTTTTTT	CASSEGGTSIATNEKLFF
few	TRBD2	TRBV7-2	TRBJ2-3	TGTGCCAGCAGCGAAGGACTAGCGGGGGGATCCTTGGGCACAGATACGCAGTATTTT	CASSEGLAGGSLGTDTQYF
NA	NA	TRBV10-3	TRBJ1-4	TGTGCCATCAGTGGTCGGGACACCAATGAAAAACTGTTTTTT	CAISGRDTNEKLFF
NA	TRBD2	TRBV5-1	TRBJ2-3	TGCGCCAGCAGCTTGTGGACTAGCGGGGCTGATACGCAGTATTTT	CASSLWTSGADTQYF
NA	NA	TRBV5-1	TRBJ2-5	TGCGCCAGCAGCTTGGGATCTTCGGGGATCGGGGAGACCCAGTACTTC	CASSLGSSGIGETQYF
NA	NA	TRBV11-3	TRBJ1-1	TGTGCCAGCAGCCCGGGGAACACTGAAGCTTTCTTT	CASSPGNTEAFF
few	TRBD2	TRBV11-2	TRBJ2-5	TGTGCCAGCAGATTTTCGGGGGGGGAGACCCAGTACTTC	CASRFSGGETQYF
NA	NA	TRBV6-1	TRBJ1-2	TGTGCCAGCAGTGAGACAGGCTATGGCTACACCTTC	CASSETGYGYTF
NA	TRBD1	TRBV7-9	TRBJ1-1	TGTGCCAGCAGGGGACAGTGGAACACTGAAGCTTTCTTT	CASRGQWNTEAFF
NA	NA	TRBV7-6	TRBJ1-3	TGTGCCAGCAGCAAGCGAAGCTCTGGAAACACCATATATTTT	CASSKRSSGNTIYF